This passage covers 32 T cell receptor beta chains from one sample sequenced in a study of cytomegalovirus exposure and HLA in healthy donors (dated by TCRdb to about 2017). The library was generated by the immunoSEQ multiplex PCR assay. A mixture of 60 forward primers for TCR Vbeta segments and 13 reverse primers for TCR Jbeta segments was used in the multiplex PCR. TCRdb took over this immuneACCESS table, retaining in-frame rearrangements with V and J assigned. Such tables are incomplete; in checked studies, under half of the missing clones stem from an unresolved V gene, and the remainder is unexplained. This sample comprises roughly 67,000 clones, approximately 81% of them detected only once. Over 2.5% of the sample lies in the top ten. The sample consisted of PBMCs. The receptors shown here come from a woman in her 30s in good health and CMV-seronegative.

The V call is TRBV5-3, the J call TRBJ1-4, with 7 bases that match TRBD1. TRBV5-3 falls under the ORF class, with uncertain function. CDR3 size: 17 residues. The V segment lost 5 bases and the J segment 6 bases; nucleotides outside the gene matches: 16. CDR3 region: CARSCGGPGQRHEKLFF. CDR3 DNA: TGTGCCAGAAGTTGTGGGGGTCCGGGACAGAGACATGAAAAACTGTTTTTT.

For the CDR3, the DNA is TGTGCCAGCAGTTCCGGGAGGAATACTGAAGCTTTCTTT. It encodes CASSSGRNTEAFF. V is TRBV6-5 and J is TRBJ1-1; D not resolved. Germline CDR1 MNHEY, CDR2 SVGAGI. The CDR3 is made up of 13 amino acids. V was shortened by 4 bases and J by 5 bases, with 11 bases between the two germline ends.

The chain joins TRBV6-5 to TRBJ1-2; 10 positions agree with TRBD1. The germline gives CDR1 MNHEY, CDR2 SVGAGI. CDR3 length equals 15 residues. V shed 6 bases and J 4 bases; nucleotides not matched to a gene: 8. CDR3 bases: TGTGCCAGCAGAGACCCGGGACAGGGGCCCTATGGCTACACCTTC. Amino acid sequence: CASRDPGQGPYGYTF.

Written as DNA, the CDR3 is TGTGCCAGCAGAACTGACAGGGCCTATGCTCCCCAGCATTTT. It translates to CASRTDRAYAPQHF. The genes are TRBV6-5 and TRBJ1-5, with 7 bases aligning to TRBD1. V gave up 6 bases and J gave up 10 bases; unmatched junction bases: 12. The CDR3 has 14 residues. Germline CDR1 MNHEY, CDR2 SVGAGI.

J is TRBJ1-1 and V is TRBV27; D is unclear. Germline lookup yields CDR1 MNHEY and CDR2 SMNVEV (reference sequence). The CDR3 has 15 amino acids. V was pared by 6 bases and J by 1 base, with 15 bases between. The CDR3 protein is CASSLAGRTNTEAFF. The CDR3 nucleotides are TGTGCCAGCAGCCTCGCCGGGAGGACGAACACTGAAGCTTTCTTT.

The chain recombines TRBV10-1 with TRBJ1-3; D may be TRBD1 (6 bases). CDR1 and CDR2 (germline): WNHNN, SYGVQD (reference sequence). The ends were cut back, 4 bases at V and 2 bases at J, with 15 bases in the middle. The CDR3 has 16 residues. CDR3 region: CASSAYDRITGNTIYF. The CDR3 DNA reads TGCGCCAGCAGTGCGTACGACAGGATCACTGGAAACACCATATATTTT.

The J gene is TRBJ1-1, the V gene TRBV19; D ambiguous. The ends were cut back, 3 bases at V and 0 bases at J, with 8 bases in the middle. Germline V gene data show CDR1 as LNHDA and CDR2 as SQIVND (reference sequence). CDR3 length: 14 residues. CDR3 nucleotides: TGTGCCAGTAGTATCGGGGATCTGAACACTGAAGCTTTCTTT. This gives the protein CASSIGDLNTEAFF.

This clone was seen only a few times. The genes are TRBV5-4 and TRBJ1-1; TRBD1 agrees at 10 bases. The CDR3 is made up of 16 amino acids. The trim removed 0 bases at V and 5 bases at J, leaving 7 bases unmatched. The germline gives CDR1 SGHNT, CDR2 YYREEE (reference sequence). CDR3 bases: TGTGCCAGCAGCTTGGTAGGGACAGGGGATGGGACTGAAGCTTTCTTT. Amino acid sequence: CASSLVGTGDGTEAFF. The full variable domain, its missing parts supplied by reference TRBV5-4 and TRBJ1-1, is ETGVTQSPTHLIKTRGQQVTLRCSSQSGHNTVSWYQQALGQGPQFIFQYYREEENGRGNFPPRFSGLQFPNYSSELNVNALELDDSALYLCASSLVGTGDGTEAFFGQGTRLTVV.

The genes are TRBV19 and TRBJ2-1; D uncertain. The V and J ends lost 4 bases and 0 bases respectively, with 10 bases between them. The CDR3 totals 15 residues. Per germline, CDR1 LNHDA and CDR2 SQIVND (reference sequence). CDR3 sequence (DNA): TGTGCCAGTAGTACCCCAGGTCGCTCCTACAATGAGCAGTTCTTC. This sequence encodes CASSTPGRSYNEQFF.

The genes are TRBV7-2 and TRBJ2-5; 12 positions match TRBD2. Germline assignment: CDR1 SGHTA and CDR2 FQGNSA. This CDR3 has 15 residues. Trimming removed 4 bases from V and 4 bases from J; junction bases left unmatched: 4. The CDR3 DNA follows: TGTGCCAGCAGCTCTAGCGGGGGGGCCGGAGAGACCCAGTACTTC. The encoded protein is CASSSSGGAGETQYF.

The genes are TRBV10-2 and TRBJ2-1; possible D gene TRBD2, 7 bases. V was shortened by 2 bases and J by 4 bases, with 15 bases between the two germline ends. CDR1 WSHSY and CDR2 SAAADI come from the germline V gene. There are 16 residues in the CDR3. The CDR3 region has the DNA TGCGCCAGCAGTGAGGTGGGGGGGCCGGGTTACAATGAGCAGTTCTTC. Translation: CASSEVGGPGYNEQFF.

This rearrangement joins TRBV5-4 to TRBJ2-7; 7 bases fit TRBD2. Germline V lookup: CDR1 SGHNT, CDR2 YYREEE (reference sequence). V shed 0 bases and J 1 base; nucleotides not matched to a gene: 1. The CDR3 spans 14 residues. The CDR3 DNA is TGTGCCAGCAGCTTGGACGGGGGGTCCTACGAGCAGTACTTC. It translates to CASSLDGGSYEQYF.

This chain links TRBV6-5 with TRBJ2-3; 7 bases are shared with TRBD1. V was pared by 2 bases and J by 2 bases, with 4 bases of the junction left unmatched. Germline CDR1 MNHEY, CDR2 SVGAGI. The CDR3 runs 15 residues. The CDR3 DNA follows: TGTGCCAGCAGTTACGCCGGGACAGACACAGATACGCAGTATTTT. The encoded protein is CASSYAGTDTDTQYF.

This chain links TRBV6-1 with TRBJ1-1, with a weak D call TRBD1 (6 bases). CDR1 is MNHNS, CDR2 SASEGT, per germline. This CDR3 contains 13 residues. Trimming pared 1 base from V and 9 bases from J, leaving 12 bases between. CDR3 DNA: TGTGCCAGCAGTGAAGGCAGGGGAAGGAAAGCTTTCTTT. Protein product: CASSEGRGRKAFF.

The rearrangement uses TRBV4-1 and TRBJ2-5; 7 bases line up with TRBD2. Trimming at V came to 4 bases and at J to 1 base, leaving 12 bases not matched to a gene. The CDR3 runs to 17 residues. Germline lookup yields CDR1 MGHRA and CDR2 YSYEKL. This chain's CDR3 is CASSPEPLATLQETQYF. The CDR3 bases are TGCGCCAGCAGCCCAGAACCACTAGCGACCCTCCAAGAGACCCAGTACTTC.

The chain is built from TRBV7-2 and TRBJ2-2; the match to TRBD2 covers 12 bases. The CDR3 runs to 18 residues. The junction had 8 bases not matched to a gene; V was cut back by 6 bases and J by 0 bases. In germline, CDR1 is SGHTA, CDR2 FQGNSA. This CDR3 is CASRRTSGVLTNTGELFF. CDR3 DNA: TGTGCCAGCAGACGGACTAGCGGGGTTTTAACGAACACCGGGGAGCTGTTTTTT.

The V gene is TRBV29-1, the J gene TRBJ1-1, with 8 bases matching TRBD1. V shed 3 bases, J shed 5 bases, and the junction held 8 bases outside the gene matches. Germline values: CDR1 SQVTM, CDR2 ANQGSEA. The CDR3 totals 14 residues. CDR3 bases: TGCAGCGTTGAGCCAGGGGGCTTTGGGACTGAAGCTTTCTTT. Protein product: CSVEPGGFGTEAFF.

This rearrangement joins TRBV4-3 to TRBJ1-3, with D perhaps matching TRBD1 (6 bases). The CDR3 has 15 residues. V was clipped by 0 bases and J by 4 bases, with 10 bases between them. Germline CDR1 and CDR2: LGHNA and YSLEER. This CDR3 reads CASSQDRGSGNTIYF. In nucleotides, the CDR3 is TGCGCCAGCAGCCAAGACAGGGGCTCAGGAAACACCATATATTTT.

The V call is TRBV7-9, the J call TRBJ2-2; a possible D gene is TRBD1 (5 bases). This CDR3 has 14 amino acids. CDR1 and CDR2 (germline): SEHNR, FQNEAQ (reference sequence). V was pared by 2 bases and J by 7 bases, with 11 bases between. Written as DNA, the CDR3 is TGTGCCAGCAGCTTATTACAGGCCGTCGGGGAGCTGTTTTTT. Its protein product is CASSLLQAVGELFF.

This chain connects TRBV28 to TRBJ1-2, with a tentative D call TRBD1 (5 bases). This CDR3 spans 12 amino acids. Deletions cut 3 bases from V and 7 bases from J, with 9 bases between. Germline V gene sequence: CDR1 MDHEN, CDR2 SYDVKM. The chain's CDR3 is CASSFDRTGYTF. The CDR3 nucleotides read TGTGCCAGCAGTTTCGACAGAACTGGCTACACCTTC.

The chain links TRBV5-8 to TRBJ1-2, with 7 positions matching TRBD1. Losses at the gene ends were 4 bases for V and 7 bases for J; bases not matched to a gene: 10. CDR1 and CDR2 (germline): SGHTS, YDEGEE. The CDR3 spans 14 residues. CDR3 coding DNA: TGTGCCAGCAGCGGCCGACAGGGAGGCGGTGGCTACACCTTC. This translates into CASSGRQGGGGYTF. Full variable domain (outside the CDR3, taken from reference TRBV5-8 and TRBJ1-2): EAGVTQSPTHLIKTRGQQATLRCSPISGHTSVYWYQQALGLGLQFLLWYDEGEERNRGNFPPRFSGRQFPNYSSELNVNALELEDSALYLCASSGRQGGGGYTFGSGTRLTVV.

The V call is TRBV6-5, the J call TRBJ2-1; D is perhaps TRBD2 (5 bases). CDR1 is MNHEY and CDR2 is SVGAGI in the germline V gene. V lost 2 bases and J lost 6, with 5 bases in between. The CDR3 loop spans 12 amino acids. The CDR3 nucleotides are TGTGCCAGCAGTTACGCGGGCAATGAGCAGTTCTTC. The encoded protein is CASSYAGNEQFF.

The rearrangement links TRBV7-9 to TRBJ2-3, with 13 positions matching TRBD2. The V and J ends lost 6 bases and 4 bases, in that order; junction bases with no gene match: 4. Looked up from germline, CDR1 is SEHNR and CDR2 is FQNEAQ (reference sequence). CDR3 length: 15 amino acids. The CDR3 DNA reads TGTGCCAGCAGACAGACTAGCGGGGGGTCAGATACGCAGTATTTT. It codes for CASRQTSGGSDTQYF.

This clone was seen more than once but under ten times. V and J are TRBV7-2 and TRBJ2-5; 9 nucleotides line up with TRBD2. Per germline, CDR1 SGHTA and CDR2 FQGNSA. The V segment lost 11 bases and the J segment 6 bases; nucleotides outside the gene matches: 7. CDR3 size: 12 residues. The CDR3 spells CASGGGAKTQYF. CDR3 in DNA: TGTGCCTCCGGCGGGGGGGCTAAGACCCAGTACTTC.

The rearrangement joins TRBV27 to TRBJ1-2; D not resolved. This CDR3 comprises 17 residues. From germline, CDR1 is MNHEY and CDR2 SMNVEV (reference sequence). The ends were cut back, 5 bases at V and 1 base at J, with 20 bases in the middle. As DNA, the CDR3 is TGTGCCAGCAGTCCTGAGTTCCCGAGGCCTTATAACTATGGCTACACCTTC. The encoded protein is CASSPEFPRPYNYGYTF.

The CDR3 protein is CASSVGGLRWGQPQHF. The DNA for the CDR3 is TGTGCCAGCAGTGTTGGGGGGTTGAGGTGGGGTCAGCCCCAGCATTTT. J is TRBJ1-5 and V is TRBV2; possibly TRBD1 for D (5 bases). The CDR3 totals 16 residues. In germline, CDR1 is SNHLY, CDR2 FYNNEI. Trimming removed 4 bases from V and 6 bases from J, with 19 bases in between.

CDR3 in DNA: TGTGCCAGTAGTATATGGGGCAGGAACACTGAAGCTTTCTTT. This codes for CASSIWGRNTEAFF. This chain links TRBV19 with TRBJ1-1, with a tentative D call TRBD1 (5 bases). Germline CDR1 is LNHDA and CDR2 is SQIVND (reference sequence). The CDR3 consists of 14 residues. The V and J ends lost 2 bases and 1 base respectively, with 8 bases between them.

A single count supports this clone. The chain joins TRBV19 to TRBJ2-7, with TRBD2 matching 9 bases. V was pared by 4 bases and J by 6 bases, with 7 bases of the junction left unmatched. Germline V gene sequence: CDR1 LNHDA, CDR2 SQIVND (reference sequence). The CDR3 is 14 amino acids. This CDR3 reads CASSTPGLAVEQYF. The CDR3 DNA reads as TGTGCCAGTAGTACCCCGGGACTAGCAGTCGAGCAGTACTTC.

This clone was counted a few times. CDR3 sequence (DNA): TGTGCCAGCAGCTTAGGTCAAGACAGGGTGACGAACACTGAAGCTTTCTTT. Translation gives CASSLGQDRVTNTEAFF. This chain uses TRBV11-2 with TRBJ1-1; 7 positions match TRBD1. CDR1 and CDR2 (germline): SGHAT, FQNNGV. The CDR3 covers 17 residues. The junction had 9 bases not matched to a gene; V was cut back by 1 base and J by 1 base.

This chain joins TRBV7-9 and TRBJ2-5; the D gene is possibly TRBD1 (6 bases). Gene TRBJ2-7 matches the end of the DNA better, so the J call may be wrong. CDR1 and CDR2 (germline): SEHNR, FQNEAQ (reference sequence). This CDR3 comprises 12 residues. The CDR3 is CASSRQAYEQYF. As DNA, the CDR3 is TGTGCCAGCAGCAGACAGGCCTACGAGCAGTACTTC.

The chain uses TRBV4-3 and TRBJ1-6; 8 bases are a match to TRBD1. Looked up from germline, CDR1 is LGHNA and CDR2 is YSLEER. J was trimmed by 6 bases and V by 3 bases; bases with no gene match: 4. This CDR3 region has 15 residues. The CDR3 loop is CASSQLTGVNSPLHF. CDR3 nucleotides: TGCGCCAGCAGCCAGTTGACAGGGGTTAATTCACCCCTCCACTTT.

The CDR3 loop reads CASSYGRFGGLSYEQYF. The CDR3 region has the DNA TGTGCCAGTAGTTATGGGAGATTTGGCGGGCTCTCCTACGAGCAGTACTTC. The rearrangement joins TRBV19 to TRBJ2-7; possible D gene TRBD2, 5 bases. V shed 5 bases and J shed 0 bases, with 20 bases lying between them. The CDR3 is 17 amino acids. The germline gives CDR1 LNHDA, CDR2 SQIVND (reference sequence). The entire variable domain, with the rest obtained from reference TRBV19 and TRBJ2-7, is as follows: DGGITQSPKYLFRKEGQNVTLSCEQNLNHDAMYWYRQDPGQGLRLIYYSQIVNDFQKGDIAEGYSVSREKKESFPLTVTSAQKNPTAFYLCASSYGRFGGLSYEQYFGPGTRLTVT.